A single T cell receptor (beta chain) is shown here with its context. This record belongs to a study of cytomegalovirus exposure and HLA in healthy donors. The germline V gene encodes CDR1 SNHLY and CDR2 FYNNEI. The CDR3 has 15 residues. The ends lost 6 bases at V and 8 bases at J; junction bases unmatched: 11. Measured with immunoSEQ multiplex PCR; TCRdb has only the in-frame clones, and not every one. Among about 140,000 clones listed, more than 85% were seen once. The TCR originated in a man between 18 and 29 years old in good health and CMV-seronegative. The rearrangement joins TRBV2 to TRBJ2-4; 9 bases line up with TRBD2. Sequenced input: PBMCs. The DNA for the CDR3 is TGTGCCAGCAGCCCTTTGGGCGGGGGGGCTGACATTCAGTACTTC. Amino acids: CASSPLGGGADIQYF. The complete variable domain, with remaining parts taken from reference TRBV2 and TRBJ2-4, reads EPEVTQTPSHQVTQMGQEVILRCVPISNHLYFYWYRQILGQKVEFLVSFYNNEISEKSEIFDDQFSVERPDGSNFTLKIRSTKLEDSAMYFCASSPLGGGADIQYFGAGTRLSVL.